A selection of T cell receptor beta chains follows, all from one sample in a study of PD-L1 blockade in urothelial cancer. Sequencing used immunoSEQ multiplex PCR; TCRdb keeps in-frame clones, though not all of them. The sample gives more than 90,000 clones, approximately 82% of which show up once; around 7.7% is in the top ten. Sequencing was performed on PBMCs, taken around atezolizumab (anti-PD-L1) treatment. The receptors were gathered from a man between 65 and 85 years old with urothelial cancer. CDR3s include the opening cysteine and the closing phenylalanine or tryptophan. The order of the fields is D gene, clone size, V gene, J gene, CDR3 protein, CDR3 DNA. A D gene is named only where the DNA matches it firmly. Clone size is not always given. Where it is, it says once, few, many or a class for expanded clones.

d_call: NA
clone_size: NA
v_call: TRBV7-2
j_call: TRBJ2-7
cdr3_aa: CASSLGSGTLYEQYF
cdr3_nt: TGTGCCAGCAGCTTAGGGTCCGGGACACTCTACGAGCAGTACTTC

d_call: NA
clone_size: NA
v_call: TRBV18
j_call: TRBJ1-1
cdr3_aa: CASSPEGFVAEAFF
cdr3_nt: TGTGCCAGCTCACCAGAGGGTTTCGTGGCTGAAGCTTTCTTT

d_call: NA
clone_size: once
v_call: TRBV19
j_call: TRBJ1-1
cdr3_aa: CATAQDTEAFF
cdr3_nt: TGTGCCACCGCCCAGGACACTGAAGCTTTCTTT

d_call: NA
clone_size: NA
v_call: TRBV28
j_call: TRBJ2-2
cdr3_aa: CASSSNTGELFF
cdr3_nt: TGTGCCAGCAGTTCAAATACCGGGGAGCTGTTTTTT

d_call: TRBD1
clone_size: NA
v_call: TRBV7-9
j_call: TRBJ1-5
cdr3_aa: CASSPTGDQPQHF
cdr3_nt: TGTGCCAGCAGCCCAACAGGGGATCAGCCCCAGCATTTT

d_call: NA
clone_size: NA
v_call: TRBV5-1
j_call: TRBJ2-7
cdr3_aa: CASSLGGSGSYEQYF
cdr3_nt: TGCGCCAGCAGCTTAGGTGGGAGTGGCTCCTACGAGCAGTACTTC

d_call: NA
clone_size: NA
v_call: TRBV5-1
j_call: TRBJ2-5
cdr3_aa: CASSLDSGVQETQYF
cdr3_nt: TGCGCCAGCAGCTTGGACAGCGGCGTTCAAGAGACCCAGTACTTC

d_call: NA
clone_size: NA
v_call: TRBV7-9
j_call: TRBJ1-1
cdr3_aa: CASSLQASGTEAFF
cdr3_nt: TGTGCCAGCAGCTTACAGGCCTCGGGGACTGAAGCTTTCTTT

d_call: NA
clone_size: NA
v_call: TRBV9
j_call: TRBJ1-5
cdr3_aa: CASSADGANQPQHF
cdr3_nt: TGTGCCAGCAGCGCAGATGGGGCCAATCAGCCCCAGCATTTT

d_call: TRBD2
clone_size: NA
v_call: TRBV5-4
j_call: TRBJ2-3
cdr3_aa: CASRRSGGPNSVADTQYF
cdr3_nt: TGTGCCAGCAGAAGGTCGGGGGGGCCAAATTCTGTAGCAGATACGCAGTATTTT

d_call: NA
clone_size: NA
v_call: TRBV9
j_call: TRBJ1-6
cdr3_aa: CASSVGQGYNSPLHF
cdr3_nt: TGTGCCAGCAGCGTAGGTCAGGGATATAATTCACCCCTCCACTTT

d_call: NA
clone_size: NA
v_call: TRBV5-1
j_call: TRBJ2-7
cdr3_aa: CASSATGTNYEQYF
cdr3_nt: TGCGCCAGCAGCGCTACAGGGACCAACTACGAGCAGTACTTC

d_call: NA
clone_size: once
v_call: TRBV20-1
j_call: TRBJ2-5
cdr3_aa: CSASPQETQYF
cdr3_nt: TGCAGTGCTAGCCCGCAAGAGACCCAGTACTTC

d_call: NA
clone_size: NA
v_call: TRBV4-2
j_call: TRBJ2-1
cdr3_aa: CASGRGDSDNEQFF
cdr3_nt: TGTGCCAGCGGGAGGGGGGACTCAGACAATGAGCAGTTCTTC

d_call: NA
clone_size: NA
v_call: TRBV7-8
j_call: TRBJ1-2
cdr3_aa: CASSFNTNYGYTF
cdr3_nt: TGTGCCAGCAGCTTTAACACCAACTATGGCTACACCTTC

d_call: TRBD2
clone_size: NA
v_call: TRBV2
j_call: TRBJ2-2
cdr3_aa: CASSILSGMNTGELFF
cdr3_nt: TGTGCCAGCAGTATACTTAGCGGGATGAATACCGGGGAGCTGTTTTTT

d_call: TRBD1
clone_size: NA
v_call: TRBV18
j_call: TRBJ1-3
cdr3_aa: CASSSYSLGTAGNTIYF
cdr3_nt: TGTGCCAGCTCCTCTTACTCCCTCGGGACAGCTGGAAACACCATATATTTT